This T cell receptor beta chain was found in a study of blood T cell repertoires in COVID-19. The CDR3 totals 19 residues. The assay was immunoSEQ multiplex PCR, and TCRdb's table has in-frame clones only and misses some. The sample lists approximately 190,000 clones; over 75% were seen once. The J gene is TRBJ1-5, the V gene TRBV21-1; the D call in the table, TRBD1, was not verified against the DNA. TRBV21-1 is given as a pseudogene. Sequencing was carried out using peripheral blood. The sequence was collected from a woman in her 40s who had recovered from COVID-19. The CDR3 DNA follows: TGTGCCAGCAGCAAAAGAGGACCAGGAACAGGGGCAGGGAATCAGCCCCAGCATTTT. Its protein is CASSKRGPGTGAGNQPQHF.